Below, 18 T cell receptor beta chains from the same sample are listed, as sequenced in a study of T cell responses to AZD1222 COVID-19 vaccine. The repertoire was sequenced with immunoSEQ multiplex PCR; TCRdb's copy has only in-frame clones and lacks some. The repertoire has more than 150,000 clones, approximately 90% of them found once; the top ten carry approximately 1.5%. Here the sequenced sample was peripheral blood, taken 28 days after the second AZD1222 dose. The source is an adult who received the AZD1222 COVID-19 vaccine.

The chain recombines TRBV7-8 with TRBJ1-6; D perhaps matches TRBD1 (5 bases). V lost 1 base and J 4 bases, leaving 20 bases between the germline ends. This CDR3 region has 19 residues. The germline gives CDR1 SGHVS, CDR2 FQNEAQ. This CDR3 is CASSLGVPLGTSYNSPLHF. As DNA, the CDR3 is TGTGCCAGCAGCTTAGGGGTGCCCTTGGGGACTTCTTATAATTCACCCCTCCACTTT.

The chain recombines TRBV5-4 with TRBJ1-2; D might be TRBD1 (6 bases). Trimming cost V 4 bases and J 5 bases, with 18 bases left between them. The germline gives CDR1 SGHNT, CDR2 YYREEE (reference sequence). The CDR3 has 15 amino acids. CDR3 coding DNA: TGTGCCAGCAGCCTAAGACAGGAGGAGAGGTATGGCTACACCTTC. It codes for CASSLRQEERYGYTF. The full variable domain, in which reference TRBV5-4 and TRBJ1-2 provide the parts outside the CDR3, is ETGVTQSPTHLIKTRGQQVTLRCSSQSGHNTVSWYQQALGQGPQFIFQYYREEENGRGNFPPRFSGLQFPNYSSELNVNALELDDSALYLCASSLRQEERYGYTFGSGTRLTVV.

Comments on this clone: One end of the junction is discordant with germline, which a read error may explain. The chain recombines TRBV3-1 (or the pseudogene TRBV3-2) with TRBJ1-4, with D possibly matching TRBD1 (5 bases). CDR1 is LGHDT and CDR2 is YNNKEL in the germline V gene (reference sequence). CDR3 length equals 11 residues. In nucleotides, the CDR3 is TGTGCCAGCAGCCAAGATGGGGGACCCGTTTTT. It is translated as CASSQDGGPVF.

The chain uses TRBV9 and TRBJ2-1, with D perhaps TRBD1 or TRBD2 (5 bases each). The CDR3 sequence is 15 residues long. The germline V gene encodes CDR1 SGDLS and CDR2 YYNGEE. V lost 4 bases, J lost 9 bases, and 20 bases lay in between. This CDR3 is CASSPWSGTRGEQFF. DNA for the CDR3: TGTGCCAGCAGCCCCTGGTCAGGGACCCGGGGTGAGCAGTTCTTC. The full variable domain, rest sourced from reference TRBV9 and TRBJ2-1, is DSGVTQTPKHLITATGQRVTLRCSPRSGDLSVYWYQQSLDQGLQFLIQYYNGEERAKGNILERFSAQQFPDLHSELNLSSLELGDSALYFCASSPWSGTRGEQFFGPGTRLTVL.

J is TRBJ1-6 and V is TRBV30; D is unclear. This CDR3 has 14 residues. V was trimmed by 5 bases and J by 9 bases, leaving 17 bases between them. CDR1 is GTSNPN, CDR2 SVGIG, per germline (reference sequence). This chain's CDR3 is CAWEPGREGSPLHF. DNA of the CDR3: TGTGCCTGGGAACCCGGCCGGGAAGGTTCACCCCTCCACTTT.

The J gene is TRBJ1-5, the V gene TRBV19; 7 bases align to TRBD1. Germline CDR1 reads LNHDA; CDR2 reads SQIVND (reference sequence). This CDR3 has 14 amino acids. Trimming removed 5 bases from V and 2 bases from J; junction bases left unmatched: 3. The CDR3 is CASSGQGGNQPQHF. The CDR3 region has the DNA TGTGCCAGTAGTGGCCAGGGGGGCAATCAGCCCCAGCATTTT.

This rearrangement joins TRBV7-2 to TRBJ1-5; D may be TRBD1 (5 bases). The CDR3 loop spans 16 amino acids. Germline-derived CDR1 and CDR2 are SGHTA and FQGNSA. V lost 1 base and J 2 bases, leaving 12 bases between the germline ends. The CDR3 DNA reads TGTGCCAGCAGCTTAGGGGGGGGACGAGGCAATCAGCCCCAGCATTTT. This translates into CASSLGGGRGNQPQHF.

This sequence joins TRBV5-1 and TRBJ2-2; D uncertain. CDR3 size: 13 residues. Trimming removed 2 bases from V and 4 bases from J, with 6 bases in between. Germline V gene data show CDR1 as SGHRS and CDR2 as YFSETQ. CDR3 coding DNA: TGCGCCAGCAGCTTAACAGTCACCGGGGAGCTGTTTTTT. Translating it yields CASSLTVTGELFF. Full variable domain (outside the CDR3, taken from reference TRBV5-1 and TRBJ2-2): KAGVTQTPRYLIKTRGQQVTLSCSPISGHRSVSWYQQTPGQGLQFLFEYFSETQRNKGNFPGRFSGRQFSNSRSEMNVSTLELGDSALYLCASSLTVTGELFFGEGSRLTVL.

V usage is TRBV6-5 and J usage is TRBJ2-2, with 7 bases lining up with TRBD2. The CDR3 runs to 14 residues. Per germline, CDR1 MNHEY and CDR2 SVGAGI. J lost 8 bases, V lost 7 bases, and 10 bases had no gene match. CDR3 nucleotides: TGTGCCAGCAAGGCGGGAGTGGAGACAGGGGAGCTGTTTTTT. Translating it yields CASKAGVETGELFF.

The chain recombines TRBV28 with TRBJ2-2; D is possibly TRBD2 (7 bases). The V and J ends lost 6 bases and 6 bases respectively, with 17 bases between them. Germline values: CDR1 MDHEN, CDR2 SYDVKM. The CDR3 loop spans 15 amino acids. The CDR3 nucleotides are TGTGCCAGCAGCTCCGCCGGGGGGCGCGCCGGGGAGCTGTTTTTT. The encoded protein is CASSSAGGRAGELFF. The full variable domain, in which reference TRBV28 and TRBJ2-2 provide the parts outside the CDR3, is DVKVTQSSRYLVKRTGEKVFLECVQDMDHENMFWYRQDPGLGLRLIYFSYDVKMKEKGDIPEGYSVSREKKERFSLILESASTNQTSMYLCASSSAGGRAGELFFGEGSRLTVL.

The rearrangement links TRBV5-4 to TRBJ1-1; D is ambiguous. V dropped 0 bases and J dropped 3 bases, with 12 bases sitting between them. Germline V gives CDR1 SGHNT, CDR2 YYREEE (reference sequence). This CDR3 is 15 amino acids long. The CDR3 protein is CASSLGSKRDTEAFF. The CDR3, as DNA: TGTGCCAGCAGCTTGGGTTCGAAAAGGGACACTGAAGCTTTCTTT.

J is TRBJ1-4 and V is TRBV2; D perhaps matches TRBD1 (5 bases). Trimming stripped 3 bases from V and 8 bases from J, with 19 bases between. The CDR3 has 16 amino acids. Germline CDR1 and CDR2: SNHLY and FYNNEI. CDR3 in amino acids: CASSDFGDRMEEKLFF. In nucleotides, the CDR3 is TGTGCCAGCAGTGATTTTGGGGACCGAATGGAGGAAAAACTGTTTTTT.

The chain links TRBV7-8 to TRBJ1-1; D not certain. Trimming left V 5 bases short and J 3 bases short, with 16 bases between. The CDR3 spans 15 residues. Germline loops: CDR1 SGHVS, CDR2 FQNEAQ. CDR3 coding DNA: TGTGCCAGCAGCCAAGGTCTACTGAGGGACACTGAAGCTTTCTTT. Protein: CASSQGLLRDTEAFF.

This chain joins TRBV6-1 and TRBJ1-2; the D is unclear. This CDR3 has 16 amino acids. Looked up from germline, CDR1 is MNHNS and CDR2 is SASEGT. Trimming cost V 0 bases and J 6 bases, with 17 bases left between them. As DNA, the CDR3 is TGTGCCAGCAGTGAAGCGCGGCAGCCCCCGCTAAATGGCTACACCTTC. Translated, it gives CASSEARQPPLNGYTF.

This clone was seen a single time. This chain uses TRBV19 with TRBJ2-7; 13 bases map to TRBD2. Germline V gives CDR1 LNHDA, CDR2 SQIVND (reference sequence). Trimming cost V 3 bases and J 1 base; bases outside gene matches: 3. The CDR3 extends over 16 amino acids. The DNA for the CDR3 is TGTGCCAGTAGTATGGGACTAGCGGGAAAATCCTACGAGCAGTACTTC. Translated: CASSMGLAGKSYEQYF.

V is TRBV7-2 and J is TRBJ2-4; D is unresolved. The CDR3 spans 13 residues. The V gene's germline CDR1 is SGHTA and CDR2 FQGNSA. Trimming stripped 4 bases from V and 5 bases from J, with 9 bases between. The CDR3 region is CASSSFPQNIQYF. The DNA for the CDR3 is TGTGCCAGCAGCTCATTTCCCCAAAACATTCAGTACTTC.

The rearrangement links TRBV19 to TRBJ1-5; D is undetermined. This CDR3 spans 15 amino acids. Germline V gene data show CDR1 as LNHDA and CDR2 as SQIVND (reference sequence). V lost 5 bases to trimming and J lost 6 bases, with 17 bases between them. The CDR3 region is CASSLTTRSPQPQHF. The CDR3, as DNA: TGTGCCAGTAGTCTGACTACAAGGTCCCCTCAGCCCCAGCATTTT.

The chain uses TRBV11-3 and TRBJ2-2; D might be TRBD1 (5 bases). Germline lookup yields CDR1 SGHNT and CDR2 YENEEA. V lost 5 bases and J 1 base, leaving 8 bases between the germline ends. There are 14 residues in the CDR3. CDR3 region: CASSNQGNTGELFF. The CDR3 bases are TGTGCCAGCAGCAACCAGGGGAACACCGGGGAGCTGTTTTTT.